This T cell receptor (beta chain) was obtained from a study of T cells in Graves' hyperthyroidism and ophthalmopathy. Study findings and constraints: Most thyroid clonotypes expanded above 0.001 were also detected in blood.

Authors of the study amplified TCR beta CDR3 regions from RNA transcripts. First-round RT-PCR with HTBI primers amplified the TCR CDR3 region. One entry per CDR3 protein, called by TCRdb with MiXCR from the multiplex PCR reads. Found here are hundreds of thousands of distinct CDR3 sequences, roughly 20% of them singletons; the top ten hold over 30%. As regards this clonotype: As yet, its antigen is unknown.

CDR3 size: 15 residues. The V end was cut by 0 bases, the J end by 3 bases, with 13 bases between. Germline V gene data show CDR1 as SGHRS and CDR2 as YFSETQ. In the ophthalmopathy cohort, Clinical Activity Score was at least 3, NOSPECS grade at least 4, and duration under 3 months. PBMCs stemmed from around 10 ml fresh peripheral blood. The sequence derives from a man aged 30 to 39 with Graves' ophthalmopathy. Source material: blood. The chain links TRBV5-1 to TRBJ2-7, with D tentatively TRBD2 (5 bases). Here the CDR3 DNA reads TGCGCCAGCAGCTTGGGGCCAACGGAGGACTACGAGCAGTACTTC. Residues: CASSLGPTEDYEQYF. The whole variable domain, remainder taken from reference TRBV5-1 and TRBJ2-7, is KAGVTQTPRYLIKTRGQQVTLSCSPISGHRSVSWYQQTPGQGLQFLFEYFSETQRNKGNFPGRFSGRQFSNSRSEMNVSTLELGDSALYLCASSLGPTEDYEQYFGPGTRLTVT.